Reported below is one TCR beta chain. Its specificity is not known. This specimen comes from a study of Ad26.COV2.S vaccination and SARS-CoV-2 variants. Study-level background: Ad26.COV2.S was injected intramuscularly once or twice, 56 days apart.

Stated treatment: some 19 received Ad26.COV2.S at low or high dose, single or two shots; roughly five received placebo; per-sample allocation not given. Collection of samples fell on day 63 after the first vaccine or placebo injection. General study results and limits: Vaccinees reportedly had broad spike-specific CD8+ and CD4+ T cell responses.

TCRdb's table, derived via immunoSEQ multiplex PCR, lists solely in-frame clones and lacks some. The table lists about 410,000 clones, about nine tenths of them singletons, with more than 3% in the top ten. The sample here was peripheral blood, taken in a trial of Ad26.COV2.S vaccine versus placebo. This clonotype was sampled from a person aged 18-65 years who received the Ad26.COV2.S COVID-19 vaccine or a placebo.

The CDR3 here is CASSQDTGGATEAFF. DNA for the CDR3: TGTGCCAGCAGCCAAGACACAGGGGGGGCTACTGAAGCTTTCTTT. J is TRBJ1-1 and V is TRBV4-2; 8 positions agree with TRBD1. J was trimmed by 5 bases and V by 0 bases; bases with no gene match: 5. This CDR3 has 15 residues. CDR1 is LGHNA, CDR2 YNFKEQ, per germline.